One sample yielded the 29 T cell receptor beta chains listed below, sequenced in a study of CD8 T cells in ankylosing spondylitis. TCRdb itself ran the 5' RACE reads through MiXCR, one entry per CDR3 protein. This sample has 200,000 to 300,000 distinct CDR3 sequences, with 7.5% to 9% found just once. Material for sequencing was blood, either unsorted or a sorted T cell fraction (not recorded which). All receptors derive from a male donor with ankylosing spondylitis or in good health (not recorded which).

This clonotype has ten or more counts. V and J are TRBV28 and TRBJ2-1, with D possibly matching TRBD2 (6 bases). V lost 7 bases, J lost 5 bases, and 18 bases lay in between. Per germline, CDR1 MDHEN and CDR2 SYDVKM. CDR3 length: 15 residues. The CDR3 coding sequence is TGTGCCAGCATACGTCTTCGCGGGATCCACAATGAGCAGTTCTTC. Amino acid sequence: CASIRLRGIHNEQFF. The full variable domain, in which reference TRBV28 and TRBJ2-1 provide the parts outside the CDR3, is DVKVTQSSRYLVKRTGEKVFLECVQDMDHENMFWYRQDPGLGLRLIYFSYDVKMKEKGDIPEGYSVSREKKERFSLILESASTNQTSMYLCASIRLRGIHNEQFFGPGTRLTVL.

There are many counts of this clonotype. The J gene is TRBJ2-5, the V gene TRBV5-1; 8 bases fit TRBD2. V lost 0 bases and J lost 1; bases outside the gene matches: 5. The CDR3 length is 16 residues. Germline V gene sequence: CDR1 SGHRS, CDR2 YFSETQ. The CDR3 nucleotides read TGCGCCAGCAGCTTGGCGTCTAGCGGGCCCCAAGAGACCCAGTACTTC. It encodes CASSLASSGPQETQYF.

This clonotype was counted a few times. The genes are TRBV12-3 or TRBV12-4 and TRBJ2-1; D is possibly TRBD1 (6 bases). The CDR3 runs 15 residues. Trimming stripped 4 bases from V and 5 bases from J, with 15 bases between. The CDR3 DNA sequence: TGTGCCAGCAGTTCCTCACAGGGTATAGACAATGAGCAGTTCTTC. Amino acids: CASSSSQGIDNEQFF.

About this clonotype: Just one base apart from a much larger clone, this may be a read error. The gene calls are TRBV29-1 and TRBJ1-4, with D maybe TRBD1 (5 bases). With 6 bases removed from V and 8 bases from J, the gap between germline ends came to 16 bases. The CDR3 has 13 amino acids. Germline V lookup: CDR1 SQVTM, CDR2 ANQGSEA. The DNA for the CDR3 is TGCAGCGTACGGGTCAGGGTGGAGGAAAAACTGTTTTTT. This sequence encodes CSVRVRVEEKLFF.

The genes are TRBV28 and TRBJ2-3; TRBD2 agrees at 7 bases. J gave up 2 bases and V 5 bases, and 7 bases lay outside the gene matches. The CDR3 spans 15 residues. Germline loops: CDR1 MDHEN, CDR2 SYDVKM. This CDR3 is CASSGTTQVTDTQYF. For the CDR3, the DNA is TGTGCCAGCAGTGGGACTACCCAGGTCACAGATACGCAGTATTTT.

There are many counts of this clonotype. The chain is built from TRBV5-5 and TRBJ2-2; D is undetermined. The germline gives CDR1 SGHKS, CDR2 YYEKEE (reference sequence). The CDR3 has 15 amino acids. V gave up 0 bases and J gave up 3 bases, with 9 bases separating them. CDR3 DNA: TGTGCCAGCAGCTTGGAGGGCAGTCACACCGGGGAGCTGTTTTTT. Translating gives CASSLEGSHTGELFF. Combining the CDR3 with reference TRBV5-5 and TRBJ2-2 gives the whole variable domain DAGVTQSPTHLIKTRGQQVTLRCSPISGHKSVSWYQQVLGQGPQFIFQYYEKEERGRGNFPDRFSARQFPNYSSELNVNALLLGDSALYLCASSLEGSHTGELFFGEGSRLTVL.

A note on this clonotype: One end of the junction is discordant with germline, which a read error may explain. The chain employs TRBV20-1 and TRBJ1-4, with unresolved D. Germline V gene lookup returns CDR1 DFQATT and CDR2 SNEGSKA (reference sequence). The length of the CDR3 is 12 residues. CDR3 bases: TGCAGTACTAGCCCAGAGAATGAAAAACTGTTTTTT. Translation: CSTSPENEKLFF.

This clonotype appeared many times. The chain combines TRBV11-2 with TRBJ2-1; TRBD2 aligns across 11 bases. CDR3 length: 20 residues. CDR1 and CDR2 (germline): SGHAT, FQNNGV. Trimming removed 5 bases from V and 3 bases from J; junction bases left unmatched: 18. CDR3 nucleotide sequence: TGTGCCAGCAGCCCGTTCGATAGGGTTAGCGGGGGGGCGAACTACAATGAGCAGTTCTTC. It encodes CASSPFDRVSGGANYNEQFF.

The chain has TRBV12-3 or TRBV12-4 and TRBJ2-7, with a tentative D call TRBD2 (5 bases). Between the trimmed V and J ends, which lost 3 bases and 5 bases, there was a span of 11 bases. The CDR3 has 13 amino acids. CDR3 sequence (DNA): TGTGCCAGCAGTTTTTACCCGCGGGACGAGCAGTACTTC. Amino acid sequence: CASSFYPRDEQYF.

This clonotype was counted at least ten times. The chain carries TRBV5-6 and TRBJ1-5; D unclear. Germline assignment: CDR1 SGHDT and CDR2 YYEEEE. The CDR3 has 14 amino acids. Deletions cut 1 base from V and 7 bases from J, with 12 bases between. The CDR3: CASSLYQLRQPQHF. CDR3 nucleotide sequence: TGTGCCAGCAGCTTGTATCAGCTCAGGCAGCCCCAGCATTTT.

This clonotype was picked up many times. V and J are TRBV18 and TRBJ2-3, with D possibly matching TRBD2 (6 bases). The CDR3 loop spans 13 amino acids. Looked up from germline, CDR1 is KGHSH and CDR2 is LQKENI. V was clipped by 3 bases and J by 4 bases, with 8 bases between them. The chain's CDR3 is CASSPRESDTQYF. The CDR3 coding sequence is TGTGCCAGCTCACCCCGGGAGTCAGATACGCAGTATTTT.

This clonotype showed up just a few times. V gene TRBV12-3 or TRBV12-4 combines with J gene TRBJ1-1; the match to TRBD1 covers 8 bases. V shed 1 base, J shed 7 bases, and the junction held 2 bases outside the gene matches. This CDR3 region has 13 residues. The CDR3 DNA reads TGTGCCAGCAGTTTAGGGGACAGGCTTGAAGCTTTCTTT. As protein: CASSLGDRLEAFF.

At least ten counts were recorded for this clonotype. The chain uses TRBV12-3 or TRBV12-4 and TRBJ1-1; D is ambiguous. The germline V and J ends were trimmed by 2 bases and 9 bases, with 10 bases remaining between them. CDR3 length: 12 residues. The CDR3 DNA sequence: TGTGCCAGCAGTTTATTGGTGCCCCAAGCTTTCTTT. Protein product: CASSLLVPQAFF.

This clonotype has a count of ten or more. The gene calls are TRBV20-1 and TRBJ2-5, with 9 bases matching TRBD1. The ends lost 6 bases at V and 4 bases at J; junction bases unmatched: 6. Germline loops: CDR1 DFQATT, CDR2 SNEGSKA (reference sequence). The CDR3 extends over 13 amino acids. The CDR3: CSAPGQGPETQYF. CDR3 bases: TGCAGTGCGCCGGGACAGGGTCCAGAGACCCAGTACTTC.

This sequence joins TRBV20-1 and TRBJ1-1; no reliable D call. The CDR3 has 12 residues. Germline loops: CDR1 DFQATT, CDR2 SNEGSKA (reference sequence). Trimming removed 6 bases from V and 0 bases from J, with 8 bases in between. CDR3 bases: TGCAGTGCGAAGCCCATGAACACTGAAGCTTTCTTT. This codes for CSAKPMNTEAFF.

Many counts were recorded for this clonotype. The V gene is TRBV30, the J gene TRBJ1-3; no clear D. Trimming took 2 bases from V and 2 from J, leaving 1 base between them. Germline V gene data show CDR1 as GTSNPN and CDR2 as SVGIG (reference sequence). The CDR3 has 11 amino acids. The DNA for the CDR3 is TGTGCCTGGAGTACTGGAAACACCATATATTTT. This encodes CAWSTGNTIYF.

There are many counts of this clonotype. The chain uses TRBV7-2 and TRBJ2-7, with D possibly matching TRBD2 (6 bases). V was cut by 5 bases and J by 1 base, with 12 bases left in between. This CDR3 has 14 amino acids. Germline V gene sequence: CDR1 SGHTA, CDR2 FQGNSA. CDR3 loop: CASSPQGLSYEQYF. Here the CDR3 DNA reads TGTGCCAGCAGCCCCCAGGGACTTTCCTACGAGCAGTACTTC.

This clonotype was found a few times. V gene TRBV12-3 or TRBV12-4 combines with J gene TRBJ1-5; D possibly corresponds to TRBD1 (5 bases). V lost 3 bases to trimming and J lost 2 bases, with 14 bases between them. The CDR3 runs 16 residues. The CDR3 nucleotides are TGTGCCAGCAGTTTCCAGGGCGGCATAGGCAATCAGCCCCAGCATTTT. Amino acid sequence: CASSFQGGIGNQPQHF.

This clonotype showed up many times. This rearrangement joins TRBV28 to TRBJ1-1; possibly TRBD1 for D (6 bases). The CDR3 runs 15 residues. Trimming stripped 5 bases from V and 1 base from J, with 14 bases between. Germline V gene sequence: CDR1 MDHEN, CDR2 SYDVKM. CDR3 sequence: CASSGRQVGNTEAFF. In DNA, the CDR3 is TGTGCCAGCAGTGGCCGACAGGTGGGGAACACTGAAGCTTTCTTT.

This chain connects TRBV10-2 to TRBJ2-7, with 11 bases matching TRBD2. In germline, CDR1 is WSHSY, CDR2 SAAADI. V lost 8 bases, J lost 1 base, and 4 bases stayed unmatched. The CDR3 has 14 amino acids. The CDR3 loop reads CASGASGRSYEQYF. CDR3 sequence (DNA): TGCGCCAGCGGGGCTAGCGGGAGGTCCTACGAGCAGTACTTC.

This clonotype came up many times. The genes are TRBV9 and TRBJ2-3, with 14 bases identical to TRBD2. CDR3 size: 16 residues. Trimming took 3 bases from V and 1 from J; bases not matched to a gene: 1. Germline values: CDR1 SGDLS, CDR2 YYNGEE. For the CDR3, the DNA is TGTGCCAGCAGCGCGGGACTAGCGGGAGGCACAGATACGCAGTATTTT. Its protein is CASSAGLAGGTDTQYF.

This clonotype was found many times. This sequence joins TRBV12-3 or TRBV12-4 and TRBJ2-3; D is unclear. Trimming cost V 6 bases and J 2 bases, with 3 bases left between them. The CDR3 runs to 11 residues. CDR3 region: CASRLTDTQYF. The CDR3 DNA sequence: TGTGCCAGCAGACTCACAGATACGCAGTATTTT.

This sequence joins TRBV29-1 and TRBJ1-1, with unresolved D. From germline, CDR1 is SQVTM and CDR2 ANQGSEA. There are 13 residues in the CDR3. Deletions cut 7 bases from V and 1 base from J, with 13 bases between. DNA for the CDR3: TGCAGCGGAGAAGCTAACACGAACACTGAAGCTTTCTTT. Its protein product is CSGEANTNTEAFF.

The rearrangement links TRBV5-5 to TRBJ1-5; no reliable D call. Trimming removed 2 bases from V and 1 base from J, with 10 bases in between. Germline CDR1 is SGHKS and CDR2 is YYEKEE (reference sequence). The CDR3 has 15 amino acids. Written as DNA, the CDR3 is TGTGCCAGCAGCTTCGAGGCTTTGAGCAATCAGCCCCAGCATTTT. Protein product: CASSFEALSNQPQHF. Filled out from reference TRBV5-5 and TRBJ1-5, the complete variable domain reads DAGVTQSPTHLIKTRGQQVTLRCSPISGHKSVSWYQQVLGQGPQFIFQYYEKEERGRGNFPDRFSARQFPNYSSELNVNALLLGDSALYLCASSFEALSNQPQHFGDGTRLSIL.

This clonotype occurred many times. The gene calls are TRBV27 and TRBJ2-2, with D perhaps TRBD1 (5 bases). Per the germline V gene, CDR1 is MNHEY and CDR2 is SMNVEV (reference sequence). The V end was cut by 7 bases, the J end by 5 bases, with 11 bases between. CDR3 length: 13 amino acids. The CDR3 protein is CASTRAGTGELFF. In DNA, the CDR3 is TGTGCCAGCACTCGGGCAGGGACCGGGGAGCTGTTTTTT.

This clonotype was seen ten or more times. The chain couples TRBV4-3 to TRBJ2-6, with D uncertain. V was clipped by 0 bases and J by 0 bases, with 9 bases between them. Per the germline V gene, CDR1 is LGHNA and CDR2 is YSLEER. The CDR3 covers 17 residues. The CDR3 sequence is CASSQDGAASGANVLTF. The CDR3 region has the DNA TGCGCCAGCAGCCAAGATGGTGCGGCCTCTGGGGCCAACGTCCTGACTTTC.

This clonotype was counted at least ten times. The rearrangement links TRBV12-3 or TRBV12-4 to TRBJ1-1; D is possibly TRBD1 (6 bases). The length of the CDR3 is 14 residues. V was trimmed by 6 bases and J by 0 bases, leaving 11 bases between them. The CDR3 here is CASRAGTLNTEAFF. CDR3 DNA: TGTGCCAGCAGAGCCGGGACATTGAACACTGAAGCTTTCTTT.

This clonotype was seen ten or more times. The chain links TRBV29-1 to TRBJ2-3, with 7 nucleotides matching TRBD1. The CDR3 is 14 residues long. Germline V gene data show CDR1 as SQVTM and CDR2 as ANQGSEA. The junction had 5 bases not matched to a gene; V was cut back by 2 bases and J by 3 bases. The CDR3 here is CSVERGRMTDTQYF. In DNA form, the CDR3 reads TGCAGCGTTGAAAGGGGGCGAATGACAGATACGCAGTATTTT.

This clonotype showed up many times. The rearrangement links TRBV20-1 to TRBJ2-3; 9 nucleotides align to TRBD1. The V and J ends lost 3 bases and 5 bases, in that order; junction bases with no gene match: 9. Germline assignment: CDR1 DFQATT and CDR2 SNEGSKA (reference sequence). There are 15 residues in the CDR3. Here the CDR3 reads CSASQGTGRRDTQYF. CDR3 nucleotides: TGCAGTGCTAGTCAGGGGACAGGGCGAAGAGATACGCAGTATTTT.